Listed below are T cell receptor beta chains from one sample, sequenced in a study of shared T cell receptors in the human thymus. Repertoires were generated with immunoSEQ multiplex PCR, while TCRdb's copy carries only in-frame clones and drops some. The table records more than 550,000 clones, roughly 88% of them present only once. The same sample was also studied in work on human thymus T cells.

The sample was thymocytes. These receptors all come from a girl younger than two with a congenital heart defect. Each CDR3 is given with its conserved first and last residue. The order of the fields is clone size, J gene, V gene, D gene, CDR3 protein, CDR3 DNA. A D gene is named only where the DNA matches it firmly. Some rows mark clone size as missing; the rest say once, few, many or name a class of expanded clone.

clone size: once; J gene: TRBJ1-4; V gene: TRBV29-1; D gene: .; CDR3 protein: CSVPGKEFDATNEKLFF; CDR3 DNA: TGCAGCGTGCCGGGAAAGGAGTTTGATGCAACTAATGAAAAACTGTTTTTT
clone size: .; J gene: TRBJ1-2; V gene: TRBV27; D gene: .; CDR3 protein: CASSLEGDGGYTF; CDR3 DNA: TGTGCCAGCAGTTTAGAGGGGGACGGTGGCTACACCTTC
clone size: .; J gene: TRBJ1-6; V gene: TRBV23-1; D gene: .; CDR3 protein: CASSRRNSPLHF; CDR3 DNA: TGCGCCAGCAGTCGCAGGAATTCACCCCTCCACTTT
clone size: .; J gene: TRBJ1-5; V gene: TRBV27; D gene: .; CDR3 protein: CASSLDGGGQPQHF; CDR3 DNA: TGTGCCAGCAGTTTAGATGGAGGAGGACAGCCCCAGCATTTT
clone size: .; J gene: TRBJ2-1; V gene: TRBV11-2; D gene: .; CDR3 protein: CASSLARGRRFF; CDR3 DNA: TGTGCCAGCAGCTTAGCCAGGGGACGACGGTTCTTC
clone size: .; J gene: TRBJ2-7; V gene: TRBV18; D gene: .; CDR3 protein: CASSPPDAYEQYF; CDR3 DNA: TGTGCCAGCTCCCCGCCAGATGCCTACGAGCAGTACTTC
clone size: .; J gene: TRBJ1-4; V gene: TRBV28; D gene: .; CDR3 protein: CASRTIPDNEKLFF; CDR3 DNA: TGTGCCAGCAGGACAATCCCAGACAATGAAAAACTGTTTTTT
clone size: .; J gene: TRBJ1-6; V gene: TRBV2; D gene: .; CDR3 protein: CASSELYKKSSYNSPLHF; CDR3 DNA: TGTGCCAGCAGTGAATTATACAAAAAAAGCTCCTATAATTCACCCCTCCACTTT
clone size: .; J gene: TRBJ2-5; V gene: TRBV4-1; D gene: .; CDR3 protein: CASSQDRISGSRQETQYF; CDR3 DNA: TGCGCCAGCAGCCAAGATCGGATTAGCGGTTCCCGTCAAGAGACCCAGTACTTC
clone size: .; J gene: TRBJ1-5; V gene: TRBV19; D gene: .; CDR3 protein: CASSIDREWGEPQHF; CDR3 DNA: TGTGCCAGTAGTATAGATCGTGAATGGGGGGAGCCTCAGCATTTT
clone size: .; J gene: TRBJ1-2; V gene: TRBV5-1; D gene: .; CDR3 protein: CASSIAGRHYGYTF; CDR3 DNA: TGCGCCAGCAGTATAGCGGGGCGGCACTATGGCTACACCTTC
clone size: once; J gene: TRBJ1-2; V gene: TRBV5-5; D gene: .; CDR3 protein: CASSLCRFKHGYTF; CDR3 DNA: TGTGCCAGCAGCTTGTGCAGGTTCAAACATGGCTACACCTTC
clone size: .; J gene: TRBJ1-1; V gene: TRBV19; D gene: .; CDR3 protein: CASNWGGNTEAFF; CDR3 DNA: TGTGCCAGTAACTGGGGCGGGAACACTGAAGCTTTCTTT
clone size: .; J gene: TRBJ1-2; V gene: TRBV2; D gene: .; CDR3 protein: CASSEARVNGYTF; CDR3 DNA: TGTGCCAGCAGTGAAGCGAGGGTCAATGGCTACACCTTC
clone size: .; J gene: TRBJ2-3; V gene: TRBV14; D gene: TRBD1; CDR3 protein: CASSQTRTGAGTDTQYF; CDR3 DNA: TGTGCCAGCAGCCAAACGAGGACAGGGGCGGGCACAGATACGCAGTATTTT
clone size: .; J gene: TRBJ1-4; V gene: TRBV6-5; D gene: TRBD1; CDR3 protein: CASGQGVFSQEKLFF; CDR3 DNA: TGTGCCAGCGGACAGGGGGTTTTTAGTCAGGAAAAACTGTTTTTT
clone size: .; J gene: TRBJ2-7; V gene: TRBV2; D gene: .; CDR3 protein: CASKGQRAAYEQYF; CDR3 DNA: TGTGCCAGCAAGGGCCAGCGGGCGGCCTACGAGCAGTACTTC
clone size: .; J gene: TRBJ1-1; V gene: TRBV29-1; D gene: .; CDR3 protein: CSVVGGGGQVEAFF; CDR3 DNA: TGCAGCGTTGTGGGGGGAGGGGGGCAAGTGGAAGCTTTCTTT
clone size: .; J gene: TRBJ1-4; V gene: TRBV20-1; D gene: .; CDR3 protein: CSAREGLFF; CDR3 DNA: TGCAGTGCGAGGGAGGGGCTGTTTTTT
clone size: .; J gene: TRBJ2-7; V gene: TRBV10-3; D gene: .; CDR3 protein: CAITEREFSYEQYF; CDR3 DNA: TGTGCCATCACCGAGAGGGAGTTTTCCTACGAGCAGTACTTC
clone size: .; J gene: TRBJ1-4; V gene: TRBV11-2; D gene: TRBD1; CDR3 protein: CASSLGGTVNEKLFF; CDR3 DNA: TGTGCCAGCAGCTTAGGTGGGACAGTGAATGAAAAACTGTTTTTT
clone size: .; J gene: TRBJ1-1; V gene: TRBV4-1; D gene: .; CDR3 protein: CASSPLRGRSAFF; CDR3 DNA: TGCGCCAGCAGCCCCCTGCGCGGGAGATCGGCTTTCTTT
clone size: .; J gene: TRBJ1-5; V gene: TRBV21-1; D gene: .; CDR3 protein: CASSKGGESNQPQHF; CDR3 DNA: TGTGCCAGCAGCAAAGGCGGGGAAAGCAATCAGCCCCAGCATTTT
clone size: few; J gene: TRBJ2-1; V gene: TRBV10-1; D gene: TRBD2; CDR3 protein: CASSESASGGPDSYNEQFF; CDR3 DNA: TGCGCCAGCAGTGAGTCGGCCAGCGGGGGACCCGACTCCTACAATGAGCAGTTCTTC
clone size: .; J gene: TRBJ1-1; V gene: TRBV27; D gene: .; CDR3 protein: CASSSQGNTEAFF; CDR3 DNA: TGTGCCAGCAGTTCCCAGGGAAACACTGAAGCTTTCTTT
clone size: .; J gene: TRBJ2-2; V gene: TRBV7-9; D gene: .; CDR3 protein: CASNNSPGQPTGELFF; CDR3 DNA: TGTGCCAGCAACAATTCTCCAGGACAGCCCACCGGGGAGCTGTTTTTT
clone size: .; J gene: TRBJ1-1; V gene: TRBV14; D gene: .; CDR3 protein: CASSQDSPGGNTEAFF; CDR3 DNA: TGTGCCAGCAGCCAAGATTCCCCGGGGGGGAACACTGAAGCTTTCTTT
clone size: few; J gene: TRBJ2-1; V gene: TRBV4-3; D gene: TRBD2; CDR3 protein: CASSQERPTSGGIALAHEQFF; CDR3 DNA: TGCGCCAGCAGCCAAGAACGCCCTACTAGCGGGGGGATTGCTCTTGCGCATGAGCAGTTCTTC